Following are 24 T cell receptor beta chains from one sample sequenced in a study of control samples from healthy donors and cancer patients. Measured with immunoSEQ multiplex PCR; TCRdb has only the in-frame clones, and not every one. This sample has approximately 100,000 clones, with more than 85% found just once. Sequenced material: blood. The receptors originated from a man aged 30 to 39 in good health.

The J gene is TRBJ2-2, the V gene TRBV30; 7 bases are a match to TRBD2. The CDR3 sequence is 14 residues long. The V segment lost 5 bases and the J segment 7 bases; nucleotides outside the gene matches: 10. Germline CDR1 and CDR2: GTSNPN and SVGIG (reference sequence). The CDR3 bases are TGTGCCTGGGGGCGGGAGCTAGGTGGCGGGGAGCTGTTTTTT. Its translation is CAWGRELGGGELFF.

This chain joins TRBV24-1 and TRBJ2-5, with TRBD1 matching over 7 bases. Losses at the gene ends were 9 bases for V and 2 bases for J; bases not matched to a gene: 8. The V gene's germline CDR1 is KGHDR and CDR2 SFDVKD. The CDR3 loop spans 14 amino acids. The CDR3 nucleotides are TGTGCCACCCCCACCGGGACAGAGCAAGAGACCCAGTACTTC. It specifies CATPTGTEQETQYF.

V gene TRBV2 combines with J gene TRBJ1-2; D not certain. CDR1 is SNHLY, CDR2 FYNNEI, per germline. This CDR3 region has 13 residues. V gave up 3 bases and J gave up 4 bases, with 9 bases separating them. The CDR3 reads CASSEWQFYGYTF. Here the CDR3 DNA reads TGTGCCAGCAGTGAGTGGCAGTTCTATGGCTACACCTTC.

The genes are TRBV20-1 and TRBJ2-6; D not resolved. In germline, CDR1 is DFQATT, CDR2 SNEGSKA (reference sequence). This CDR3 comprises 15 residues. V dropped 3 bases and J dropped 4 bases, with 13 bases sitting between them. This chain's CDR3 is CSASMAAKGANVLTF. The DNA of the CDR3 is TGCAGTGCTAGTATGGCGGCGAAAGGGGCCAACGTCCTGACTTTC.

This clone was counted once. The chain is built from TRBV7-2 and TRBJ1-1; D is unclear. The CDR3 has 13 amino acids. Trimming shortened V by 0 bases and J by 7 bases, and 9 bases separated the two germline ends. CDR1 SGHTA and CDR2 FQGNSA come from the germline V gene. The CDR3 region is CASSLAVGIEAFF. In nucleotides, the CDR3 is TGTGCCAGCAGCTTAGCGGTAGGCATTGAAGCTTTCTTT.

This clone was observed a handful of times. The chain combines TRBV7-2 with TRBJ1-5, with D maybe TRBD1 (5 bases). Trimming took off 4 bases at V and 3 bases at J, with 10 bases between the two ends. The CDR3 is made up of 14 amino acids. Germline CDR1 and CDR2: SGHTA and FQGNSA. The CDR3 loop reads CASSSGGLNQPQHF. CDR3 nucleotides: TGTGCCAGCAGCTCGGGGGGTCTCAATCAGCCCCAGCATTTT. The full variable domain, with the rest looked up from reference TRBV7-2 and TRBJ1-5, is GAGVSQSPSNKVTEKGKDVELRCDPISGHTALYWYRQSLGQGLEFLIYFQGNSAPDKSGLPSDRFSAERTGGSVSTLTIQRTQQEDSAVYLCASSSGGLNQPQHFGDGTRLSIL.

DNA for the CDR3: TGTGCCAGCAGCGTAGGACTAGGCTACAATGAGCAGTTCTTC. The encoded protein is CASSVGLGYNEQFF. The V call is TRBV9, the J call TRBJ2-1; tentatively, D is TRBD2 (6 bases). The CDR3 length is 14 residues. V was pared by 0 bases and J by 3 bases, with 7 bases between. Germline V CDR1 and CDR2: SGDLS, YYNGEE.

The V call is TRBV12-3 or TRBV12-4, the J call TRBJ1-3; D ambiguous. The ends were cut back, 0 bases at V and 2 bases at J, with 2 bases in the middle. This CDR3 comprises 13 residues. The CDR3 region is CASSLAAGNTIYF. As DNA, the CDR3 is TGTGCCAGCAGTTTAGCAGCTGGAAACACCATATATTTT.

The CDR3 nucleotides read TGTGCCAGCAGTTTCCAACTCGGTGAAGCTTTCTTT. Translated, it gives CASSFQLGEAFF. The chain combines TRBV28 with TRBJ1-1; D gene ambiguous. CDR1 and CDR2 from the germline V gene are MDHEN and SYDVKM. Trimming removed 3 bases at V and 7 bases at J, with 9 bases between. The length of the CDR3 is 12 residues. Full variable domain (remainder filled in from reference TRBV28 and TRBJ1-1): DVKVTQSSRYLVKRTGEKVFLECVQDMDHENMFWYRQDPGLGLRLIYFSYDVKMKEKGDIPEGYSVSREKKERFSLILESASTNQTSMYLCASSFQLGEAFFGQGTRLTVV.

The chain uses TRBV20-1 and TRBJ2-2; D gene ambiguous. The V gene's germline CDR1 is DFQATT and CDR2 SNEGSKA (reference sequence). The length of the CDR3 is 11 residues. With 5 bases removed from V and 3 bases from J, the gap between germline ends came to 4 bases. The CDR3 protein is CSARDTGELFF. CDR3 nucleotides: TGCAGTGCTCGGGACACCGGGGAGCTGTTTTTT.

The rearrangement uses TRBV7-3 and TRBJ1-3; 10 bases agree with TRBD1. CDR3 length: 15 residues. Trimming removed 5 bases from V and 4 bases from J; junction bases left unmatched: 5. The germline gives CDR1 SGHTA, CDR2 FQGTGA. CDR3 DNA sequence: TGTGCCAGCAGCCATGACAGGGGGCCAGGAAACACCATATATTTT. Translating gives CASSHDRGPGNTIYF.

The chain carries TRBV5-1 and TRBJ2-2; TRBD1 matches at 7 bases. The CDR3 covers 15 residues. Per germline, CDR1 SGHRS and CDR2 YFSETQ. Trimming cost V 4 bases and J 10 bases; bases outside gene matches: 13. The CDR3 nucleotides read TGCGCCAGCAGCGACCCAAAGACAGGGTCGGAGGAGCTGTTTTTT. It specifies CASSDPKTGSEELFF.

This rearrangement joins TRBV7-2 to TRBJ2-1, with a possible D match to TRBD2 (5 bases). V gave up 7 bases and J gave up 0 bases, with 13 bases separating them. CDR1 is SGHTA and CDR2 is FQGNSA in the germline V gene. The CDR3 loop spans 15 amino acids. CDR3 sequence reads: CASTLSGSSYNEQFF. The CDR3 DNA is TGTGCCAGCACCTTGTCGGGGAGCTCCTACAATGAGCAGTTCTTC.

This sequence joins TRBV5-4 and TRBJ2-7, with D possibly matching TRBD2 (6 bases). The germline V gene encodes CDR1 SGHNT and CDR2 YYREEE (reference sequence). The length of the CDR3 is 12 residues. V dropped 2 bases and J dropped 3 bases, with 6 bases sitting between them. The DNA of the CDR3 is TGTGCCAGCAGCTTCGGGGGCTACGAGCAGTACTTC. The encoded protein is CASSFGGYEQYF.

This chain connects TRBV28 to TRBJ2-4; D is unclear. V lost 2 bases, J lost 0 bases, and 8 bases lay in between. Germline-derived CDR1 and CDR2 are MDHEN and SYDVKM. The CDR3 runs to 15 residues. CDR3 residues: CASSLSGVAKNIQYF. CDR3 nucleotide sequence: TGTGCCAGCAGTTTAAGTGGGGTAGCCAAAAACATTCAGTACTTC.

This sequence joins TRBV7-8 and TRBJ1-5; D is unclear. Germline V lookup: CDR1 SGHVS, CDR2 FQNEAQ. The CDR3 covers 14 residues. V lost 3 bases and J lost 0, with 6 bases in between. The CDR3 DNA sequence: TGTGCCAGCAGCTTTACGGATAGCAATCAGCCCCAGCATTTT. It is translated as CASSFTDSNQPQHF.

CDR3 sequence reads: CASSSHTGTANEKLFF. In nucleotides, the CDR3 is TGTGCCAGCAGCTCTCATACCGGGACAGCAAATGAAAAACTGTTTTTT. The chain carries TRBV7-9 and TRBJ1-4; 7 nucleotides match TRBD1. Germline values: CDR1 SEHNR, CDR2 FQNEAQ (reference sequence). The CDR3 has 16 amino acids. The trim removed 4 bases at V and 5 bases at J, leaving 10 bases unmatched.

V and J are TRBV7-9 and TRBJ1-1; no clear D gene. Trimming cost V 1 base and J 0 bases, with 9 bases left between them. CDR1 is SEHNR, CDR2 FQNEAQ, per germline (reference sequence). The CDR3 runs to 15 residues. The CDR3 coding sequence is TGTGCCAGCAGCTTAGTGTCCGGAGTGAACACTGAAGCTTTCTTT. Protein sequence: CASSLVSGVNTEAFF.

The J gene is TRBJ1-2, the V gene TRBV19; 9 positions match TRBD1. V dropped 3 bases and J dropped 2; count of bases not matched to a gene: 7. CDR1 and CDR2 (germline): LNHDA, SQIVND (reference sequence). The CDR3 is made up of 16 amino acids. The CDR3, as DNA: TGTGCCAGTAGTATTGGGTCCGGGACAGGGAACTATGGCTACACCTTC. Its protein product is CASSIGSGTGNYGYTF.

V and J are TRBV6-6 and TRBJ1-1; a possible D gene is TRBD1 (6 bases). With 5 bases removed from V and 0 bases from J, the gap between germline ends came to 7 bases. Looked up from germline, CDR1 is MNHNY and CDR2 is SVGAGI (reference sequence). CDR3 length: 13 residues. The CDR3 is CASSGQLNTEAFF. The CDR3 region has the DNA TGTGCCAGCAGTGGACAGTTGAACACTGAAGCTTTCTTT.

The rearrangement links TRBV5-1 to TRBJ2-3; TRBD1 aligns across 11 bases. The germline CDR1 and CDR2 sequences are SGHRS and YFSETQ. CDR3 length: 14 amino acids. V gave up 3 bases and J gave up 5 bases; unmatched junction bases: 2. The CDR3 spells CASSSDRGQDTQYF. In DNA, the CDR3 is TGCGCCAGCAGCTCGGACAGGGGGCAAGATACGCAGTATTTT.

The chain carries TRBV25-1 and TRBJ1-2; 9 bases agree with TRBD1. The junction had 9 bases not matched to a gene; V was cut back by 4 bases and J by 3 bases. The V gene's germline CDR1 is MGHDK and CDR2 SYGVNS. CDR3 length: 16 amino acids. The CDR3 here is CASSGDHRGRDYGYTF. CDR3 nucleotide sequence: TGTGCCAGCAGTGGGGATCACAGGGGGCGCGACTATGGCTACACCTTC.

J is TRBJ2-5 and V is TRBV19; D is ambiguous. The CDR3 consists of 13 residues. CDR1 LNHDA and CDR2 SQIVND come from the germline V gene (reference sequence). The V end was cut by 0 bases, the J end by 6 bases, with 8 bases between. CDR3 loop: CASSIELTKTQYF. As DNA, the CDR3 is TGTGCCAGTAGTATAGAGCTAACTAAGACCCAGTACTTC.

J is TRBJ2-1 and V is TRBV2, with D possibly TRBD1 on 5 matching bases. The ends were cut back, 3 bases at V and 8 bases at J, with 14 bases in the middle. This CDR3 is built from 14 residues. CDR1 SNHLY and CDR2 FYNNEI come from the germline V gene. The CDR3 reads CASSDTALGDEQFF. The CDR3 region has the DNA TGTGCCAGCAGTGACACAGCCCTAGGGGATGAGCAGTTCTTC.